These 23 T cell receptor beta chains share one sample of origin, sequenced in a study of blood T cell repertoires in COVID-19. Data came from immunoSEQ multiplex PCR; TCRdb stores just in-frame clones and leaves some out. The profile shows 40,000 to 50,000 clones, about 86% of them singletons. The specimen was peripheral blood. The origin of the receptors is a man aged 65 to 85 with acute or convalescent COVID-19.

In its sample, this clone was seen a few times. This chain joins TRBV6-5 and TRBJ1-1; D gene uncertain. The V gene's germline CDR1 is MNHEY and CDR2 SVGAGI. This CDR3 has 13 residues. Between the trimmed V and J ends, which lost 6 bases and 1 base, there was a span of 9 bases. In DNA, the CDR3 is TGTGCCAGCAGGAGAAGTCGGAACACTGAAGCTTTCTTT. This translates into CASRRSRNTEAFF.

This clone was picked up one time. The rearrangement joins TRBV28 to TRBJ2-7, with D perhaps TRBD2 (7 bases). V was clipped by 6 bases and J by 1 base, with 19 bases between them. Germline-derived CDR1 and CDR2 are MDHEN and SYDVKM. This CDR3 region has 16 residues. The DNA for the CDR3 is TGTGCCAGCAGCTCTCCAGGGGCGGGAGAGTCCTACGAGCAGTACTTC. It specifies CASSSPGAGESYEQYF.

The V call is TRBV4-1, the J call TRBJ2-1; 9 bases match TRBD2. Looked up from germline, CDR1 is MGHRA and CDR2 is YSYEKL. J lost 2 bases, V lost 0 bases, and 11 bases had no gene match. The CDR3 has 19 amino acids. The CDR3 DNA sequence: TGCGCCAGCAGCCAAGAATCGGGCCTAGCGGGGCTTACCTACAATGAGCAGTTCTTC. This encodes CASSQESGLAGLTYNEQFF.

The chain links TRBV7-3 to TRBJ1-6; D possibly corresponds to TRBD1 (6 bases). V gave up 3 bases and J gave up 7 bases, with 10 bases separating them. Per germline, CDR1 SGHTA and CDR2 FQGTGA. The CDR3 length is 14 residues. This CDR3 is CASSLGGPNSPLHF. In DNA form, the CDR3 reads TGTGCCAGCAGCTTGGGGGGGCCCAATTCACCCCTCCACTTT.

This clone appeared once. This chain uses TRBV6-2 or TRBV6-3 with TRBJ2-7; 8 bases line up with TRBD1. Germline CDR1 reads MNHEY; CDR2 reads SVGEGT. The trim removed 6 bases at V and 4 bases at J, leaving 5 bases unmatched. CDR3 length equals 13 residues. The CDR3 bases are TGTGCCAGCAGCGTACGACAGGGGTACGAGCAGTACTTC. As protein: CASSVRQGYEQYF.

Written as DNA, the CDR3 is TGTGCCACCTCGGTAGGGCGGGAGAGATACGAGCAGTACTTC. This codes for CATSVGRERYEQYF. The gene calls are TRBV27 and TRBJ2-7; 7 bases fit TRBD2. In germline, CDR1 is MNHEY, CDR2 SMNVEV (reference sequence). The CDR3 sequence is 14 residues long. V was clipped by 10 bases and J by 4 bases; unmatched bases: 13.

The chain couples TRBV18 to TRBJ1-6; 9 bases map to TRBD1. V lost 2 bases and J lost 5; bases outside the gene matches: 1. The CDR3 runs 15 residues. The V gene's germline CDR1 is KGHSH and CDR2 LQKENI. The CDR3 reads CASSPDRGNNSPLHF. The DNA for the CDR3 is TGTGCCAGCTCACCAGACAGGGGGAATAATTCACCCCTCCACTTT. The full variable domain, rest sourced from reference TRBV18 and TRBJ1-6, is NAGVMQNPRHLVRRRGQEARLRCSPMKGHSHVYWYRQLPEEGLKFMVYLQKENIIDESGMPKERFSAEFPKEGPSILRIQQVVRGDSAAYFCASSPDRGNNSPLHFGNGTRLTVT.

The V gene is TRBV2, the J gene TRBJ1-6, with TRBD1 matching 8 bases. This CDR3 has 18 amino acids. Trimming at V came to 4 bases and at J to 4 bases, leaving 12 bases not matched to a gene. Germline-derived CDR1 and CDR2 are SNHLY and FYNNEI. In DNA form, the CDR3 reads TGTGCCAGCAGTGGAGCCCCCGGACAGGGACTTTATAATTCACCCCTCCACTTT. Protein sequence: CASSGAPGQGLYNSPLHF.

The genes are TRBV28 and TRBJ1-4; 7 bases match TRBD1. Germline CDR1 and CDR2: MDHEN and SYDVKM. The CDR3 has 14 residues. Trimming took 4 bases from V and 8 from J; bases not matched to a gene: 7. CDR3 nucleotides: TGTGCCAGCAGTTCCGGACAGGAAATGGAAAAACTGTTTTTT. The encoded protein is CASSSGQEMEKLFF.

J is TRBJ1-2 and V is TRBV4-2; no clear D gene. The V end lost 0 bases, the J end lost 0 bases, and 5 bases lay between the germline ends. The CDR3 spans 14 residues. Germline CDR1 reads LGHNA; CDR2 reads YNFKEQ. The CDR3 loop is CASSQERANYGYTF. Here the CDR3 DNA reads TGTGCCAGCAGCCAAGAAAGAGCTAACTATGGCTACACCTTC.

The chain combines TRBV19 with TRBJ2-7; D is unclear. Germline V gene lookup returns CDR1 LNHDA and CDR2 SQIVND (reference sequence). The CDR3 consists of 13 residues. Trimming stripped 4 bases from V and 2 bases from J, with 9 bases between. The CDR3 protein is CASSNRVAYEQYF. CDR3 DNA sequence: TGTGCCAGTAGTAATCGGGTCGCCTACGAGCAGTACTTC.

The chain employs TRBV29-1 and TRBJ2-1; 8 bases align to TRBD2. Unmatched junction bases numbered 9, after V lost 2 bases and J lost 9 bases. The CDR3 loop spans 14 amino acids. Germline CDR1 SQVTM, CDR2 ANQGSEA. Here the CDR3 DNA reads TGCAGCGTTGAAAAAGCGGGAGTTCAGGGTGAGCAGTTCTTC. Its translation: CSVEKAGVQGEQFF.

The chain combines TRBV19 with TRBJ2-2, with TRBD1 as a possible D gene (5 bases). The CDR3 covers 13 residues. CDR1 and CDR2 (germline): LNHDA, SQIVND (reference sequence). V lost 7 bases and J 7 bases, leaving 13 bases between the germline ends. The DNA of the CDR3 is TGTGCCAGTACGAAGGGGCGGAACGGGGAGCTGTTTTTT. It codes for CASTKGRNGELFF.

J is TRBJ1-3 and V is TRBV19; 8 positions match TRBD1. CDR3 length equals 12 residues. The V and J ends lost 8 bases and 4 bases, in that order; junction bases with no gene match: 1. Germline CDR1 LNHDA, CDR2 SQIVND (reference sequence). The CDR3 nucleotides are TGTGCCAGTGGACAGGGCGGAAACACCATATATTTT. This encodes CASGQGGNTIYF.

A single count supports this clone. This chain uses TRBV18 with TRBJ2-6; D perhaps matches TRBD1 (6 bases). This CDR3 is 15 amino acids long. The V and J ends lost 8 bases and 1 base respectively, with 12 bases between them. Germline CDR1 reads KGHSH; CDR2 reads LQKENI. Here the CDR3 DNA reads TGTGCCAGCCAAAGAACAGGGTCTGGGGCCAACGTCCTGACTTTC. It is translated as CASQRTGSGANVLTF.

The chain links TRBV9 to TRBJ2-2, with 10 bases lining up with TRBD2. The CDR3 has 17 residues. Germline CDR1 is SGDLS and CDR2 is YYNGEE. Germline trimming cut 0 bases from V and 5 bases from J; bases unmatched to any gene: 7. The CDR3 coding sequence is TGTGCCAGCAGCGTAGTTACGGGACTAGCGCGTACCGGGGAGCTGTTTTTT. It encodes CASSVVTGLARTGELFF.

This chain's CDR3 is CASSLRQGTYNEQFF. The CDR3 DNA reads TGTGCCAGCAGCCTCAGGCAGGGGACCTACAATGAGCAGTTCTTC. The chain is built from TRBV3-1 (or the pseudogene TRBV3-2) and TRBJ2-1; the D gene is possibly TRBD1 (6 bases). The V and J ends lost 4 bases and 2 bases respectively, with 12 bases between them. Germline V gene data show CDR1 as LGHDT and CDR2 as YNNKEL (reference sequence). The CDR3 runs 15 residues.

The chain recombines TRBV30 with TRBJ1-5; D unresolved. The CDR3 contains 14 residues. The V gene's germline CDR1 is GTSNPN and CDR2 SVGIG (reference sequence). Deletions cut 0 bases from V and 9 bases from J, with 15 bases between. The CDR3 DNA reads as TGTGCCTGGAGTGTACGAGACTCTCATGGGCCCCAGCATTTT. It translates to CAWSVRDSHGPQHF.

The rearrangement joins TRBV20-1 to TRBJ2-6, with D unclear. V lost 7 bases and J lost 4, with 5 bases in between. The CDR3 is 11 residues long. Germline CDR1 DFQATT, CDR2 SNEGSKA (reference sequence). CDR3 residues: CSGLGANVLTF. The CDR3 nucleotides read TGCAGTGGACTGGGGGCCAACGTCCTGACTTTC.

The chain uses TRBV11-1 and TRBJ2-1; weak D call: TRBD1 (6 bases). V dropped 5 bases and J dropped 5 bases, with 16 bases sitting between them. Per the germline V gene, CDR1 is SGHAT and CDR2 is FQDESV (reference sequence). The CDR3 loop spans 15 amino acids. In nucleotides, the CDR3 is TGTGCCAGCAGCCCAGTAAGGGGGTGGGACAATGAGCAGTTCTTC. This gives the protein CASSPVRGWDNEQFF.

The chain recombines TRBV9 with TRBJ1-5; D is unclear. The germline V and J ends were trimmed by 4 bases and 6 bases, with 11 bases remaining between them. Germline lookup yields CDR1 SGDLS and CDR2 YYNGEE. The CDR3 totals 13 residues. CDR3 DNA sequence: TGTGCCAGCAGCTCCGGGATAGGTCAGCCCCAGCATTTT. Translation gives CASSSGIGQPQHF.

The chain employs TRBV5-1 and TRBJ2-1; 9 bases fit TRBD1. After removal of 4 bases from V and 6 bases from J, the junction contained 11 bases not matched to a gene. CDR1 and CDR2 (germline): SGHRS, YFSETQ. The CDR3 is 16 residues long. In DNA, the CDR3 is TGCGCCAGCAGCACCGGAAGGACAGGGGAGGGCAATGAGCAGTTCTTC. Translated, it gives CASSTGRTGEGNEQFF.

The rearrangement joins TRBV3-1 (or the pseudogene TRBV3-2) to TRBJ2-7; 8 bases are shared with TRBD1. The junction had 13 bases not matched to a gene; V was cut back by 5 bases and J by 1 base. CDR3 length: 17 amino acids. The germline gives CDR1 LGHDT, CDR2 YNNKEL (reference sequence). CDR3: CASSKADLGQGSYEQYF. The CDR3 bases are TGTGCCAGCAGCAAAGCTGACCTCGGACAGGGATCCTACGAGCAGTACTTC.